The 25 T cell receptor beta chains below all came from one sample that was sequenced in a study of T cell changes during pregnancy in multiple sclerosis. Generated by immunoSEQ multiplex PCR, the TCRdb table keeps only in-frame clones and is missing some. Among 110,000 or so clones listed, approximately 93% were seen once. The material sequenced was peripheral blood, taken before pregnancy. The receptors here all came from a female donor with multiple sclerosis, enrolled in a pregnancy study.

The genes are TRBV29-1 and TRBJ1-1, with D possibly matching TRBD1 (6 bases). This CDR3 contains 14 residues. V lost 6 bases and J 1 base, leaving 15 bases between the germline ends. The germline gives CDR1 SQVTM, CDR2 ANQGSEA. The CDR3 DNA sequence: TGCAGCGTGGCGGGGGGGGCTTCGAACACTGAAGCTTTCTTT. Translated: CSVAGGASNTEAFF. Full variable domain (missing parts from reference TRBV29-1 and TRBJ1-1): SAVISQKPSRDICQRGTSLTIQCQVDSQVTMMFWYRQQPGQSLTLIATANQGSEATYESGFVIDKFPISRPNLTFSTLTVSNMSPEDSSIYLCSVAGGASNTEAFFGQGTRLTVV.

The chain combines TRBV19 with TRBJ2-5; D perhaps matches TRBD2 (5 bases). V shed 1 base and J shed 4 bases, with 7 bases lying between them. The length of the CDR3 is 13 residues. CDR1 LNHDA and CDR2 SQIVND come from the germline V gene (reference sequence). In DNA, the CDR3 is TGTGCCAGTAGTATAGCCCGGGGAGAGACCCAGTACTTC. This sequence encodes CASSIARGETQYF.

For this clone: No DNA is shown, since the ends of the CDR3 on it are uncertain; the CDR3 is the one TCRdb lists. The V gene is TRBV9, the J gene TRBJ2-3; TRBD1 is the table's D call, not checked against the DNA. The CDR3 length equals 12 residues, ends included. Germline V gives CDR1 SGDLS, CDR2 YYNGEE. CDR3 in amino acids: CASSVAEGSQGF.

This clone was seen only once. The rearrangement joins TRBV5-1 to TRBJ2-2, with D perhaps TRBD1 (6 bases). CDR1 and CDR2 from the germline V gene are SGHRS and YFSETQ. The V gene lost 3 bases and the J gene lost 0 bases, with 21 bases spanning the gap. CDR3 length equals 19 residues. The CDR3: CASSYYDRRSSANTGELFF. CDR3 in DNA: TGCGCCAGCAGCTACTATGACAGGAGGTCGTCCGCGAACACCGGGGAGCTGTTTTTT.

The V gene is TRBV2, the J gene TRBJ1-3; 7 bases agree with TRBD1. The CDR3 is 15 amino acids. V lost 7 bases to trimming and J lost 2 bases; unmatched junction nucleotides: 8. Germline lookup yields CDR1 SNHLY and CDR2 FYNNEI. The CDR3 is CASNFRQGTGNTIYF. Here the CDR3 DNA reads TGTGCCAGCAACTTCCGACAGGGCACTGGAAACACCATATATTTT.

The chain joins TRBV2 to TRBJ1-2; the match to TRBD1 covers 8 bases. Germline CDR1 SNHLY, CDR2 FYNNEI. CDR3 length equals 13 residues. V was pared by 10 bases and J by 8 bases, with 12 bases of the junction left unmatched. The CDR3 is CAIKKGQGRGYTF. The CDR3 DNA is TGTGCCATCAAAAAAGGACAGGGCCGGGGCTACACCTTC.

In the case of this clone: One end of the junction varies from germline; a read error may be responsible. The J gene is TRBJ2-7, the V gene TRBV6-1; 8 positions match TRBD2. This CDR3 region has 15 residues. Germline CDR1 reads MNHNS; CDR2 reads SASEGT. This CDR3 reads CATSLAGLSSYEQYF. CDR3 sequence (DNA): TGTGCCACCAGTCTAGCGGGCCTTAGCTCCTACGAGCAGTACTTC.

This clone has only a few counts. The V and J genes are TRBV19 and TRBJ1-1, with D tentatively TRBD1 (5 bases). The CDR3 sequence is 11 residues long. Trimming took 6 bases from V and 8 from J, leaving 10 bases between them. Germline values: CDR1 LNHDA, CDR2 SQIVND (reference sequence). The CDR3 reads CASSLNREAFF. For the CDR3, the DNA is TGTGCCAGTAGCCTTAACAGGGAAGCTTTCTTT.

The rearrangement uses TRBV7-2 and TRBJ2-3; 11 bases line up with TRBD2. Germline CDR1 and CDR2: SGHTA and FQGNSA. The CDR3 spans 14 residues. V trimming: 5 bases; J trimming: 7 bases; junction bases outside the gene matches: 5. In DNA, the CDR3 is TGTGCCAGCAGCACCTGGACTAGCGGGTATACGCAGTATTTT. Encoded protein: CASSTWTSGYTQYF. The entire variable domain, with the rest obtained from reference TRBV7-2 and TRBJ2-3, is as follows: GAGVSQSPSNKVTEKGKDVELRCDPISGHTALYWYRQSLGQGLEFLIYFQGNSAPDKSGLPSDRFSAERTGGSVSTLTIQRTQQEDSAVYLCASSTWTSGYTQYFGPGTRLTVL.

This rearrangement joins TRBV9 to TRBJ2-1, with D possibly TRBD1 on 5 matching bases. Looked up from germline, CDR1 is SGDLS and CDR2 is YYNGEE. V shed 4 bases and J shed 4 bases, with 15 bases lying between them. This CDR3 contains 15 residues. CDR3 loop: CASSPTRGWYNEQFF. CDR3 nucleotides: TGTGCCAGCAGCCCGACAAGGGGTTGGTACAATGAGCAGTTCTTC.

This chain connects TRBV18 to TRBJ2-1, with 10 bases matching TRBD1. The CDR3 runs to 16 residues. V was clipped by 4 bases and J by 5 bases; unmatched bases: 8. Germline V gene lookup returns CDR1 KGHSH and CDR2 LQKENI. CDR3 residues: CASSQLGTGENNEQFF. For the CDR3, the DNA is TGTGCCAGCTCACAACTTGGGACAGGGGAGAACAATGAGCAGTTCTTC.

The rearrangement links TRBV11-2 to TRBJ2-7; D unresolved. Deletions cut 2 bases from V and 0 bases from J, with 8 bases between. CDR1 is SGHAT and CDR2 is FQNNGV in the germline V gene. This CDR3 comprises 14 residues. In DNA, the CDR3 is TGTGCCAGCAGCTTAACAAGAAGCTCCTACGAGCAGTACTTC. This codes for CASSLTRSSYEQYF.

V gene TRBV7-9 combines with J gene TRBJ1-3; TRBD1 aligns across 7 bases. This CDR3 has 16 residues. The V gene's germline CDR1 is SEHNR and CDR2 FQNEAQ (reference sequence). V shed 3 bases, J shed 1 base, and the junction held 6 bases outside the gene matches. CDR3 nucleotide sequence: TGTGCCAGCAGCTTTTCCCACAGGGGATCTGGAAACACCATATATTTT. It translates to CASSFSHRGSGNTIYF.

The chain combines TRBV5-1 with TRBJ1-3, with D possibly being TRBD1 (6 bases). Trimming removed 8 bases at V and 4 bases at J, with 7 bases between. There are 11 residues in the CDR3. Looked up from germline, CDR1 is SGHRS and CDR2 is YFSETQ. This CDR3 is CASGQGNTIYF. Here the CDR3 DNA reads TGCGCCAGTGGACAGGGAAACACCATATATTTT.

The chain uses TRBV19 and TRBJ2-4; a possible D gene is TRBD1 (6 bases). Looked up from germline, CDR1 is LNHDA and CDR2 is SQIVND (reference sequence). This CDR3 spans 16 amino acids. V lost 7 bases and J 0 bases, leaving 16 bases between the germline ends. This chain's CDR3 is CASTLGDKLAKNIQYF. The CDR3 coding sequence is TGTGCCAGTACGCTTGGGGACAAACTAGCCAAAAACATTCAGTACTTC.

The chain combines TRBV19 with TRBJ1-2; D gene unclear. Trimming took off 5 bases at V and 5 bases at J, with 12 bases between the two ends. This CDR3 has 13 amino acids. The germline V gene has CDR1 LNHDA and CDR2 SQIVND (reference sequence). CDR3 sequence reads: CASSSSPGYGYTF. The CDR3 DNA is TGTGCCAGTAGTTCATCCCCGGGATATGGCTACACCTTC.

The CDR3 sequence: CASSLGREGNEQYF. In DNA, the CDR3 is TGCGCCAGCAGCTTGGGACGAGAGGGTAACGAGCAGTACTTC. V is TRBV5-1 and J is TRBJ2-7; D perhaps matches TRBD2 (5 bases). Trimming left V 0 bases short and J 5 bases short, with 12 bases between. The germline V gene encodes CDR1 SGHRS and CDR2 YFSETQ. CDR3 size: 14 residues.

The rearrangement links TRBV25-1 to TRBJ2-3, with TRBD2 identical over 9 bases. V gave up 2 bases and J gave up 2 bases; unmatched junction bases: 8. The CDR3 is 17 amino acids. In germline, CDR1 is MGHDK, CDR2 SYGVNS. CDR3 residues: CASSESLGGRDTDTQYF. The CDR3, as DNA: TGTGCCAGCAGTGAAAGTCTTGGCGGGAGGGACACAGATACGCAGTATTTT.

In DNA form, the CDR3 reads TGTGCCAGCAGCGTAACTGGGAGGGCGGGGGGCCACAACAATGAGCAGTTCTTC. It yields the protein CASSVTGRAGGHNNEQFF. The J gene is TRBJ2-1, the V gene TRBV9; 8 bases are a match to TRBD2. Germline CDR1 and CDR2: SGDLS and YYNGEE. This CDR3 is 18 amino acids long. The V segment lost 1 base and the J segment 5 bases; nucleotides outside the gene matches: 14. The variable domain in full, completed from reference TRBV9 and TRBJ2-1, reads DSGVTQTPKHLITATGQRVTLRCSPRSGDLSVYWYQQSLDQGLQFLIQYYNGEERAKGNILERFSAQQFPDLHSELNLSSLELGDSALYFCASSVTGRAGGHNNEQFFGPGTRLTVL.

CDR3 bases: TGTGCCAGCGGTTCCCAGCGCGTGATAGATACGCAGTATTTT. This gives the protein CASGSQRVIDTQYF. This sequence joins TRBV27 and TRBJ2-3; unclear D gene. This CDR3 has 14 amino acids. Germline loops: CDR1 MNHEY, CDR2 SMNVEV (reference sequence). The V end was cut by 8 bases, the J end by 5 bases, with 17 bases between.

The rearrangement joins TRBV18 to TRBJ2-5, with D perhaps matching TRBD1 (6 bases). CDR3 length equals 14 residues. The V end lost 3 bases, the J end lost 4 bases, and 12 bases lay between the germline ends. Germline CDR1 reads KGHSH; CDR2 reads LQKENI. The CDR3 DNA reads TGTGCCAGCTCACCCCAGGGGTCGGGAGAGACCCAGTACTTC. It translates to CASSPQGSGETQYF.

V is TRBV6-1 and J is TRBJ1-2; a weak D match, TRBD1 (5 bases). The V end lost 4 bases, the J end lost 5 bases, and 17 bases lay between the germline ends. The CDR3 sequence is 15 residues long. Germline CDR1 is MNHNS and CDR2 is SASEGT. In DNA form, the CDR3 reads TGTGCCAGCAGTGTACAGGTCTTAGAAGGGTATGGCTACACCTTC. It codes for CASSVQVLEGYGYTF.

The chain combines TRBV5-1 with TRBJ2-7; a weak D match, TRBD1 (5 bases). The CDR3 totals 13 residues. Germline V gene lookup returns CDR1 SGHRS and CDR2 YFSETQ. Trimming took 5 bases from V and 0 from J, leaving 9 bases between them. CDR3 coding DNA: TGCGCCAGCAGTTCGGACAACTCCTACGAGCAGTACTTC. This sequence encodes CASSSDNSYEQYF.

The CDR3 DNA reads TGTGCCAGCTCACCCTTTAGCACAGATACGCAGTATTTT. This sequence encodes CASSPFSTDTQYF. The chain uses TRBV18 and TRBJ2-3; D gene ambiguous. The CDR3 is 13 amino acids. CDR1 and CDR2 from the germline V gene are KGHSH and LQKENI. Between the trimmed V and J ends, which lost 3 bases and 0 bases, there was a span of 4 bases.

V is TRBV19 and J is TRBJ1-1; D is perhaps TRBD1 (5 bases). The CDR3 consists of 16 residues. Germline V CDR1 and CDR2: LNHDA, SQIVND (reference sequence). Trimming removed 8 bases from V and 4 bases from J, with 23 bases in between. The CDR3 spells CASWGPGPELGTEAFF. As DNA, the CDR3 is TGTGCCAGTTGGGGCCCGGGCCCAGAATTGGGCACTGAAGCTTTCTTT.